The next 4 T cell receptor beta chains were all read from a single sample in a study of response to subunit inactivated influenza vaccine. MiXCR, applied by TCRdb to the RT-PCR reads, yields one record per CDR3 protein. The data show just over 300,000 distinct CDR3 sequences, approximately 23% seen once. Sequencing was performed on PBMCs from blood, taken approximately 20 months after vaccination. The receptors originated from a man aged 50 to 75 who received an inactivated influenza vaccine.

The rearrangement links TRBV29-1 to TRBJ1-1, with D possibly TRBD1 on 5 matching bases. CDR3 length: 11 residues. Trimming took 7 bases from V and 8 from J, leaving 14 bases between them. Germline V lookup: CDR1 SQVTM, CDR2 ANQGSEA. In nucleotides, the CDR3 is TGCAGCGGTATACAGGTACAGGAAGCTTTCTTT. It yields the protein CSGIQVQEAFF.

This clonotype showed up just a few times. The V gene is TRBV6-5, the J gene TRBJ1-5, with a tentative D call TRBD1 (6 bases). This CDR3 is 13 amino acids long. The germline CDR1 and CDR2 sequences are MNHEY and SVGAGI. Between the trimmed V and J ends, which lost 7 bases and 6 bases, there was a span of 13 bases. The CDR3 DNA reads as TGTGCCAGCACTCGACAGGTCGGTCAGCCCCAGCATTTT. Protein product: CASTRQVGQPQHF.

The chain carries TRBV7-9 and TRBJ1-5; weak D call: TRBD1 (5 bases). Germline-derived CDR1 and CDR2 are SEHNR and FQNEAQ (reference sequence). The CDR3 runs to 12 residues. With 3 bases removed from V and 7 bases from J, the gap between germline ends came to 7 bases. The CDR3 loop is CASSFPGQPQHF. The CDR3 DNA is TGTGCCAGCAGCTTTCCAGGGCAGCCCCAGCATTTT.

The chain has TRBV29-1 and TRBJ2-4, with unresolved D. The length of the CDR3 is 12 residues. V was clipped by 3 bases and J by 6 bases, with 9 bases between them. The germline gives CDR1 SQVTM, CDR2 ANQGSEA. The CDR3: CSVEAALNIQYF. In nucleotides, the CDR3 is TGCAGCGTTGAGGCAGCCCTAAACATTCAGTACTTC.